The entry below describes one T cell receptor beta chain. This sample was taken from a study of blood T cell repertoires in COVID-19. Data came from immunoSEQ multiplex PCR; TCRdb stores just in-frame clones and leaves some out. The repertoire includes some 200,000 clones, about 86% of them detected once, and around 14% sits in the top ten. This CDR3 has 16 amino acids. The trim removed 2 bases at V and 4 bases at J, leaving 9 bases unmatched. The rearrangement uses TRBV23-1 and TRBJ1-2; 8 nucleotides align to TRBD1. TRBV23-1 is an ORF, and what it does is uncertain. This sequence originates from a man aged 25-40 years with active or convalescent COVID-19. Sequencing used peripheral blood. CDR3 region: CASSQETGVLCYGYTF. The CDR3 nucleotides are TGCGCCAGCAGTCAAGAGACAGGGGTCCTTTGCTATGGCTACACCTTC.